The next 2 T cell receptor beta chains were all read from a single sample in a study of metastatic and nonmetastatic thyroid tumors. TCRdb re-analyzed the PCR reads using MiXCR. Among roughly 30,000 clones, 17% were seen once, and the ten largest hold 6.5% to 8.5%. All patients were untreated before thyroid surgery. The sample taken for sequencing was blood. The receptors were sampled from a female donor with papillary thyroid cancer or a benign thyroid nodule (not recorded which). Some clones in this sample may be carry-over from other donors' samples.

This clone was found a few times. CDR3 region: CASSVDRGQPQHF. The DNA for the CDR3 is TGTGCCAGCAGTGTTGACCGCGGTCAGCCCCAGCATTTT. The rearrangement uses TRBV6-1 and TRBJ1-5; no definite D call. The CDR3 contains 13 residues. The V end lost 4 bases, the J end lost 6 bases, and 10 bases lay between the germline ends. Germline CDR1 MNHNS, CDR2 SASEGT.

This clone was seen more than once but under ten times. Being one base from a much bigger clone, this may be a read error. V gene TRBV3-1 combines with J gene TRBJ2-5; D may be TRBD2 (5 bases). The CDR3 runs 15 residues. Trimming removed 7 bases from V and 5 bases from J, with 20 bases in between. In germline, CDR1 is LGHDT, CDR2 YNNKEL (reference sequence). CDR3 coding DNA: TGTGCCAGCAACCACTACGGACTGACGGGGGAGACCCAGTACTTC. It encodes CASNHYGLTGETQYF.